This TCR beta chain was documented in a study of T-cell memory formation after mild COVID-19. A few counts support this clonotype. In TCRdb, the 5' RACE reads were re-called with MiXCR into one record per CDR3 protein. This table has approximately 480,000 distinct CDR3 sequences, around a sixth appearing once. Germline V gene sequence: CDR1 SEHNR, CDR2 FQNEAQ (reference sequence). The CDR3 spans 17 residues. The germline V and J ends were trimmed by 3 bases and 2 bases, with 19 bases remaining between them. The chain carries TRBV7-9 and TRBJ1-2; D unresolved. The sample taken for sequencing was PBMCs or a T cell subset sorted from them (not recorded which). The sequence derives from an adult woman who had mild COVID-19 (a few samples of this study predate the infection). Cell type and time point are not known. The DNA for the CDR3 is TGTGCCAGCAGCTTCCCCGGTGTGACACGACCGAACTATGGCTACACCTTC. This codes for CASSFPGVTRPNYGYTF.